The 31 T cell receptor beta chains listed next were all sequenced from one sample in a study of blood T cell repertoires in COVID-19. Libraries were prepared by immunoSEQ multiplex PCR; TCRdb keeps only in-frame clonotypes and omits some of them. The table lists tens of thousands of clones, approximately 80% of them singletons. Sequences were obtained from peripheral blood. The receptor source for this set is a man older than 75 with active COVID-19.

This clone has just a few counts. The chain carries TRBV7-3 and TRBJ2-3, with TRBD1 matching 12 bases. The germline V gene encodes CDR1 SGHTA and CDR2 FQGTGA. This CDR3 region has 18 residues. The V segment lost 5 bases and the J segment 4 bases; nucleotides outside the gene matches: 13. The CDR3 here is CASSPAPGQGAGADTQYF. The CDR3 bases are TGTGCCAGCAGCCCGGCTCCGGGACAGGGGGCCGGCGCAGATACGCAGTATTTT.

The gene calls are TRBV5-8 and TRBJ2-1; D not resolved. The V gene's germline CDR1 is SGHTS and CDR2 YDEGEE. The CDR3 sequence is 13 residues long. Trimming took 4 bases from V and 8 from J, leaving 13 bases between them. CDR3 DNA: TGTGCCAGCAGCCGACTGATAGGCGATGAGCAGTTCTTC. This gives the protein CASSRLIGDEQFF.

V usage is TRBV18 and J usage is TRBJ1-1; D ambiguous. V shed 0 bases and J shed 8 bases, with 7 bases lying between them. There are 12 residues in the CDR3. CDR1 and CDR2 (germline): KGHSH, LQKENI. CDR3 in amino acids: CASSPPVQEAFF. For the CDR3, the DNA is TGTGCCAGCTCACCACCTGTTCAGGAAGCTTTCTTT.

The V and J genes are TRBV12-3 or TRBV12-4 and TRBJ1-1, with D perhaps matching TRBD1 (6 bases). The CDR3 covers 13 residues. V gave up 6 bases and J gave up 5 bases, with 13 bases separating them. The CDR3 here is CASSRIGGTEAFF. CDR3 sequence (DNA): TGTGCCAGCAGCCGGATAGGGGGTACTGAAGCTTTCTTT.

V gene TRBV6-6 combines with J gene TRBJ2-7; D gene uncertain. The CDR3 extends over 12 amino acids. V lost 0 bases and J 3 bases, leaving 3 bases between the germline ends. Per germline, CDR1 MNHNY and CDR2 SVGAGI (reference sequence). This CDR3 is CASSYSLYEQYF. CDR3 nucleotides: TGTGCCAGCAGTTACTCCCTCTACGAGCAGTACTTC.

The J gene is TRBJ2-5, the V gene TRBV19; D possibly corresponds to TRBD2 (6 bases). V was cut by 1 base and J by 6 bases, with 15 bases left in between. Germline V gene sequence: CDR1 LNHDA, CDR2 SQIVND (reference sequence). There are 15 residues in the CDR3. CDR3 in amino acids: CASSIGGGAEKTQYF. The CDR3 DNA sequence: TGTGCCAGTAGTATAGGGGGCGGGGCGGAGAAGACCCAGTACTTC.

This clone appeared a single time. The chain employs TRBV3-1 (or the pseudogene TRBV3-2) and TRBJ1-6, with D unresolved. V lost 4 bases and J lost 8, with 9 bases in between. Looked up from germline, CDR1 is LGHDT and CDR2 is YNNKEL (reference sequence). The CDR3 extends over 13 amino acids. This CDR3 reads CASSPAGDSPLHF. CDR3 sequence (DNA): TGTGCCAGCAGCCCGGCGGGAGATTCACCCCTCCACTTT.

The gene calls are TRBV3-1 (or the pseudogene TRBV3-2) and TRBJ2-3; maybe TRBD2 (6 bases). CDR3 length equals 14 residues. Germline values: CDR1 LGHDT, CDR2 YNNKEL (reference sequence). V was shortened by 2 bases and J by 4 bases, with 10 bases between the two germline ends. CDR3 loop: CASSQRLGADTQYF. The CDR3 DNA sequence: TGTGCCAGCAGCCAAAGACTAGGGGCAGATACGCAGTATTTT.

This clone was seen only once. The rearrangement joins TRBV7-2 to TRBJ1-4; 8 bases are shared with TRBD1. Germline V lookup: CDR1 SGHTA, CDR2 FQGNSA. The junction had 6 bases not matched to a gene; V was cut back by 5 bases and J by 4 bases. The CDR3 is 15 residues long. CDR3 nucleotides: TGTGCCAGCAGCCCCATACAGGGGGGTAATGAAAAACTGTTTTTT. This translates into CASSPIQGGNEKLFF.

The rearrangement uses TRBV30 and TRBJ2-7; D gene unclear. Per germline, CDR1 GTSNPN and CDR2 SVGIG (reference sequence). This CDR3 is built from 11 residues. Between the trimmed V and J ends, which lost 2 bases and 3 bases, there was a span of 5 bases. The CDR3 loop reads CAWSHYYEQYF. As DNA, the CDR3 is TGTGCCTGGAGTCACTACTACGAGCAGTACTTC.

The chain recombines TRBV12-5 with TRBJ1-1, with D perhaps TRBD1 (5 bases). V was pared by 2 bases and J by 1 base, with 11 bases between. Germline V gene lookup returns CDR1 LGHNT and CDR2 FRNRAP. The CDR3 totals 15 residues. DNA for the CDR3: TGTGCTAGTGGTTTGCCATCTACAGGGAACACTGAAGCTTTCTTT. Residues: CASGLPSTGNTEAFF.

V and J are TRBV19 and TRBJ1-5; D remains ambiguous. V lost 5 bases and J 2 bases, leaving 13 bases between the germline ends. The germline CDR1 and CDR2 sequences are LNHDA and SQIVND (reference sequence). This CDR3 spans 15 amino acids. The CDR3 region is CASSYVPIRNQPQHF. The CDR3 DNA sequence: TGTGCCAGTAGTTACGTCCCTATTCGCAATCAGCCCCAGCATTTT. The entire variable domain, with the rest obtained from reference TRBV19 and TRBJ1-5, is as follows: DGGITQSPKYLFRKEGQNVTLSCEQNLNHDAMYWYRQDPGQGLRLIYYSQIVNDFQKGDIAEGYSVSREKKESFPLTVTSAQKNPTAFYLCASSYVPIRNQPQHFGDGTRLSIL.

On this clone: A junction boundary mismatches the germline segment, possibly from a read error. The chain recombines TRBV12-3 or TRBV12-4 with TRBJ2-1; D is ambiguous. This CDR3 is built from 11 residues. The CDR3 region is CASSLVDEQFF. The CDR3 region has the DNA TGTGCCAGCAGCTTAGTAGATGAGCAGTTCTTC.

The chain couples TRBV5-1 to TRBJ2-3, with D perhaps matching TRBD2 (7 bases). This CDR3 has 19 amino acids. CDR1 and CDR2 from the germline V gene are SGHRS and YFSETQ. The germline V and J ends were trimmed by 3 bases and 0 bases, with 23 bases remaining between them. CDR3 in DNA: TGCGCCAGCAGCTCGAGAGGGGGGGCGTCCACCACTAGCACAGATACGCAGTATTTT. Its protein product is CASSSRGGASTTSTDTQYF.

Here the CDR3 reads CASSATITFQEQYF. The CDR3 coding sequence is TGTGCCAGCAGCGCCACAATCACGTTTCAGGAGCAGTACTTC. The chain combines TRBV11-1 with TRBJ2-7; D uncertain. CDR3 length equals 14 residues. Trimming took 5 bases from V and 7 from J, leaving 18 bases between them. Germline loops: CDR1 SGHAT, CDR2 FQDESV (reference sequence).

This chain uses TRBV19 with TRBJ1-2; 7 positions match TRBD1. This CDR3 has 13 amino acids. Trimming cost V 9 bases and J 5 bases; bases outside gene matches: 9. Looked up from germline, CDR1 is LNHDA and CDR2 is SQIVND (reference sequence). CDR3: CASRDSPTYGYTF. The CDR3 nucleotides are TGTGCCAGCCGGGACAGCCCTACTTATGGCTACACCTTC.

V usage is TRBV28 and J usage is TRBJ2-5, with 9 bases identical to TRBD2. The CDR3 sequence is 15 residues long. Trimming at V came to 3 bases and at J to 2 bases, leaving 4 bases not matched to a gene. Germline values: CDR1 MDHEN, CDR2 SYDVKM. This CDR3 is CASSFRGRGQETQYF. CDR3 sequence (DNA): TGTGCCAGCAGTTTTCGCGGGAGGGGGCAAGAGACCCAGTACTTC. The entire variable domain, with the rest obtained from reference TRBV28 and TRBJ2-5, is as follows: DVKVTQSSRYLVKRTGEKVFLECVQDMDHENMFWYRQDPGLGLRLIYFSYDVKMKEKGDIPEGYSVSREKKERFSLILESASTNQTSMYLCASSFRGRGQETQYFGPGTRLLVL.

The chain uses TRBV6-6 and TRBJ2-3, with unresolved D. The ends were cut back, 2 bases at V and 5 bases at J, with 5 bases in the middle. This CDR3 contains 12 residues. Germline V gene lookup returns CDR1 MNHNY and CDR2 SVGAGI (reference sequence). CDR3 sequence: CASSYKQDTQYF. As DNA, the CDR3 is TGTGCCAGCAGTTACAAACAAGATACGCAGTATTTT.

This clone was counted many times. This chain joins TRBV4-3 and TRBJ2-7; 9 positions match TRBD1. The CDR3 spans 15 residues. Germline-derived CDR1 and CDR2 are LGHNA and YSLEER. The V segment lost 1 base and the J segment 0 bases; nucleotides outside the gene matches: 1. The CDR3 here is CASSQATGGSYEQYF. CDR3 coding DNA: TGCGCCAGCAGCCAAGCGACAGGGGGCTCCTACGAGCAGTACTTC.

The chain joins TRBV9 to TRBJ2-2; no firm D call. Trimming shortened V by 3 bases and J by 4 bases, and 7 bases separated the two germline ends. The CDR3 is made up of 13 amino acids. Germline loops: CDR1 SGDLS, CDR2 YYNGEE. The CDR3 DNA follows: TGTGCCAGCAGCGCTAGTTTCACCGGGGAGCTGTTTTTT. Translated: CASSASFTGELFF.

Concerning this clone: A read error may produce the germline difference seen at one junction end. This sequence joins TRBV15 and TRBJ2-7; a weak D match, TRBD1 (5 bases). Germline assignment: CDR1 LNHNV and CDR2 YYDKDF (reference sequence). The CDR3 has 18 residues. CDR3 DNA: TGTGCCACCAGCAGAGATTCCCCCTTTGAGACAGCCTCATACGAGCGGTACTTC. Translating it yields CATSRDSPFETASYERYF.

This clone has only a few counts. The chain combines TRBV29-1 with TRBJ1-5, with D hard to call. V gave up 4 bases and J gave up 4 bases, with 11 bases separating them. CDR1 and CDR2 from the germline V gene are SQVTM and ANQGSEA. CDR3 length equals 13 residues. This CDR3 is CSVVEQINQPQHF. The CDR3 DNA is TGCAGCGTTGTGGAACAGATAAATCAGCCCCAGCATTTT.

The CDR3 region has the DNA TGTGCCAGCTCACCAGACAGGGATGAAGCTTTCTTT. It codes for CASSPDRDEAFF. The chain links TRBV18 to TRBJ1-1; 7 bases match TRBD1. The V gene's germline CDR1 is KGHSH and CDR2 LQKENI. The length of the CDR3 is 12 residues. Trimming at V came to 2 bases and at J to 7 bases, leaving 1 base not matched to a gene.

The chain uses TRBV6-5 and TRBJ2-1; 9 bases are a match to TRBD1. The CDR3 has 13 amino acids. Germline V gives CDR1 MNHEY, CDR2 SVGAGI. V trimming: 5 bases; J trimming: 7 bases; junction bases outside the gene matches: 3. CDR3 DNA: TGTGCCAGCAGTCGGGACAGGGCGAATGAGCAGTTCTTC. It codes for CASSRDRANEQFF.

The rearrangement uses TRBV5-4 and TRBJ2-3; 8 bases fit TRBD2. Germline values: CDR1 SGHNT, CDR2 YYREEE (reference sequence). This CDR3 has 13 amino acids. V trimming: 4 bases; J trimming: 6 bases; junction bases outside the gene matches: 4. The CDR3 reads CASSNRTSDTQYF. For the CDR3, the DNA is TGTGCCAGCAGCAACAGGACTAGCGATACGCAGTATTTT.

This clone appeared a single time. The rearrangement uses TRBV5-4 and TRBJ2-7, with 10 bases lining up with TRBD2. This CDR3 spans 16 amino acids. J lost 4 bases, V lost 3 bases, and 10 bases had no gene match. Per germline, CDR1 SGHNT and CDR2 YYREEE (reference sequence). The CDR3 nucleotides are TGTGCCAGCAGCTCACCAACCCCTAGCGGGGGTTACGAGCAGTACTTC. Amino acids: CASSSPTPSGGYEQYF.

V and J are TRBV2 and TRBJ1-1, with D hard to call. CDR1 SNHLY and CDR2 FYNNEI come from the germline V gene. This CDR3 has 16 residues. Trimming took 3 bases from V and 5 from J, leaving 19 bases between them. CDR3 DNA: TGTGCCAGCAGTGACCCCACACTGAGAGGGAGGACTGAAGCTTTCTTT. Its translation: CASSDPTLRGRTEAFF.

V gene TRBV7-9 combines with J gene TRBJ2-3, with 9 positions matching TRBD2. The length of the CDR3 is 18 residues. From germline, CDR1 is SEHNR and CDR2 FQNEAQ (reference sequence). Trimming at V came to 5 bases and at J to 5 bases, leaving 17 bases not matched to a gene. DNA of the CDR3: TGTGCCAGCAGCACGCCCCCGACCGCTAGCGGGGTGATAGATACGCAGTATTTT. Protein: CASSTPPTASGVIDTQYF.

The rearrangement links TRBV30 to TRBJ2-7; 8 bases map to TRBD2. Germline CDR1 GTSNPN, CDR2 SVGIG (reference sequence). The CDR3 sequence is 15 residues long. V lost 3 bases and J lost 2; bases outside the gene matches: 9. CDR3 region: CAWRRISGAPYEQYF. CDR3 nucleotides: TGTGCCTGGAGGAGAATTAGCGGGGCGCCCTACGAGCAGTACTTC.

The CDR3 nucleotides read TGTGCCAGCAGCCCCTGGGGGGGTGCAACTAATGAAAAACTGTTTTTT. It translates to CASSPWGGATNEKLFF. V is TRBV11-2 and J is TRBJ1-4; D may be TRBD1 (5 bases). Per the germline V gene, CDR1 is SGHAT and CDR2 is FQNNGV. V shed 5 bases and J shed 0 bases, with 13 bases lying between them. CDR3 size: 16 residues.

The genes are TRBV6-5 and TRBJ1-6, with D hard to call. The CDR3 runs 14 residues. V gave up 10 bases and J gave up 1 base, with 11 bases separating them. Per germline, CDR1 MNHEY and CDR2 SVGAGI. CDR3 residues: CATAYESYNSPLHF. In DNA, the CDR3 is TGTGCCACCGCCTACGAGTCCTATAATTCACCCCTCCACTTT.